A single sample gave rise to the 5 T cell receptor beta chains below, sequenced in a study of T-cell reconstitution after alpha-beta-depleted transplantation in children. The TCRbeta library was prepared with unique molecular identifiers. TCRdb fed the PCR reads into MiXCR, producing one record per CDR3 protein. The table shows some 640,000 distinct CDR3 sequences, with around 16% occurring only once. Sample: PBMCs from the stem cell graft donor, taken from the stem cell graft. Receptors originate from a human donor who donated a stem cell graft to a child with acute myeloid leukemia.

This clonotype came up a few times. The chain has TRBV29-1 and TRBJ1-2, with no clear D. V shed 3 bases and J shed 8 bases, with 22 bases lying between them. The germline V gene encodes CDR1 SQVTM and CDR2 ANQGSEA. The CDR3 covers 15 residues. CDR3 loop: CSVDLSRAASGGYTF. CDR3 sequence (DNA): TGCAGCGTTGATCTCTCAAGGGCAGCCTCTGGGGGCTACACCTTC. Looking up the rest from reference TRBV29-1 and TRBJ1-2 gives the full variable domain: SAVISQKPSRDICQRGTSLTIQCQVDSQVTMMFWYRQQPGQSLTLIATANQGSEATYESGFVIDKFPISRPNLTFSTLTVSNMSPEDSSIYLCSVDLSRAASGGYTFGSGTRLTVV.

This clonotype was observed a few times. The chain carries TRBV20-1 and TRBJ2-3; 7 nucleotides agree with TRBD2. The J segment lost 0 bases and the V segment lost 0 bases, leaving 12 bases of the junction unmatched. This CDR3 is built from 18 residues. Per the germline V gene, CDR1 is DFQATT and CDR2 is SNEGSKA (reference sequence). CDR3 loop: CSARDMAGVQLSTDTQYF. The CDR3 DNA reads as TGCAGTGCTAGAGATATGGCGGGGGTGCAGCTTAGCACAGATACGCAGTATTTT.

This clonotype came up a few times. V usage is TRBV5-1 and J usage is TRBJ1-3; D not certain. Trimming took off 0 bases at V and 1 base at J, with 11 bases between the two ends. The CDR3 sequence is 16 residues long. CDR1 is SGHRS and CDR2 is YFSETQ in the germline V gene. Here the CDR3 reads CASSLEVGSSGNTIYF. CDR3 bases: TGCGCCAGCAGCTTGGAAGTCGGGTCTTCTGGAAACACCATATATTTT.

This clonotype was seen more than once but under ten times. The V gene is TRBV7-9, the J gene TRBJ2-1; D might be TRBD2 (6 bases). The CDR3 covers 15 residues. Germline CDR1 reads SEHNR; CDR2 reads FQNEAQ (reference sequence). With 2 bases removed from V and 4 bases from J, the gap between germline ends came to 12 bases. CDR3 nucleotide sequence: TGTGCCAGCAGCTTATACGGGGGAGGATACAATGAGCAGTTCTTC. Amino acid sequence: CASSLYGGGYNEQFF. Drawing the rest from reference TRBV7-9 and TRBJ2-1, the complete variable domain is DTGVSQNPRHKITKRGQNVTFRCDPISEHNRLYWYRQTLGQGPEFLTYFQNEAQLEKSRLLSDRFSAERPKGSFSTLEIQRTEQGDSAMYLCASSLYGGGYNEQFFGPGTRLTVL.

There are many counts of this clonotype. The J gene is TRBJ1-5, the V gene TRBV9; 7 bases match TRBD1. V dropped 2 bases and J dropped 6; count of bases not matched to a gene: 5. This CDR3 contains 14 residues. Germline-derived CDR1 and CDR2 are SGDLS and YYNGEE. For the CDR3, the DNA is TGTGCCAGCAGCGTTACAGGGGATGGTCAGCCCCAGCATTTT. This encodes CASSVTGDGQPQHF.